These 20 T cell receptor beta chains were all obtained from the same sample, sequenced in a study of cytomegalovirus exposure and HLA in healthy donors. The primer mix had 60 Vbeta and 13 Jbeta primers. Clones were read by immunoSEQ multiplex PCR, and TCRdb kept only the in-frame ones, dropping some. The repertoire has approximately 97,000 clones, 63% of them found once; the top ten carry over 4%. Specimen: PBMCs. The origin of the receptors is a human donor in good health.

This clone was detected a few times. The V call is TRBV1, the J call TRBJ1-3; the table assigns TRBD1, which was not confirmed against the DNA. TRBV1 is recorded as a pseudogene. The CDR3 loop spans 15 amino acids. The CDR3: CTSSRNRGPGNTIYF. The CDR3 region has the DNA TGCACCAGCAGCCGGAACAGGGGACCTGGAAACACCATATATTTT.

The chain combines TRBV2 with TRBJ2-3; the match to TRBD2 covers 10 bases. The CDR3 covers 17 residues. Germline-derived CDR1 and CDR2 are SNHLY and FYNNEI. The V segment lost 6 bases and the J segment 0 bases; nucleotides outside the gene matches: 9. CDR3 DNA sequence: TGTGCCAGCAGAGCCTTTGGGGGACTAGCGAGCACAGATACGCAGTATTTT. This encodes CASRAFGGLASTDTQYF.

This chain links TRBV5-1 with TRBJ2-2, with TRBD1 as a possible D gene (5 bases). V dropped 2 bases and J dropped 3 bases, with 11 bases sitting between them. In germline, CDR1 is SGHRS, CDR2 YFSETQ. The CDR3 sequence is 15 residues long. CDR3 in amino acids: CASSFLAGHTGELFF. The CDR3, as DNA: TGCGCCAGCAGCTTCCTGGCAGGGCACACCGGGGAGCTGTTTTTT.

The CDR3: CASSLVREQFF. The CDR3 region has the DNA TGTGCCAGCAGCTTAGTCCGGGAGCAGTTCTTC. The chain recombines TRBV13 with TRBJ2-1; D gene ambiguous. CDR1 is PRHDT and CDR2 is FYEKMQ in the germline V gene (reference sequence). The CDR3 extends over 11 amino acids. V was trimmed by 1 base and J by 10 bases, leaving 5 bases between them.

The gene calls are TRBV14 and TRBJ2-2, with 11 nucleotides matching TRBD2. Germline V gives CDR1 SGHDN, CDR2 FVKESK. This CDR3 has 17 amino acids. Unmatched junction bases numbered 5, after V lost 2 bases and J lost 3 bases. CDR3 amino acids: CASSQPGLAGDTGELFF. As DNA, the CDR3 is TGTGCCAGCAGCCAACCTGGACTAGCGGGTGACACCGGGGAGCTGTTTTTT.

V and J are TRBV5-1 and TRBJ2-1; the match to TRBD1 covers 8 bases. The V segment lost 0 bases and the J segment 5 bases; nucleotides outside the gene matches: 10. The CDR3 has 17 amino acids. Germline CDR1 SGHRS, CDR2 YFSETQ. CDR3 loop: CASSLDRGKTRNNEQFF. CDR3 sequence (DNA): TGCGCCAGCAGCTTGGACAGGGGGAAGACTAGGAACAATGAGCAGTTCTTC. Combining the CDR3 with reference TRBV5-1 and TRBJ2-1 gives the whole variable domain KAGVTQTPRYLIKTRGQQVTLSCSPISGHRSVSWYQQTPGQGLQFLFEYFSETQRNKGNFPGRFSGRQFSNSRSEMNVSTLELGDSALYLCASSLDRGKTRNNEQFFGPGTRLTVL.

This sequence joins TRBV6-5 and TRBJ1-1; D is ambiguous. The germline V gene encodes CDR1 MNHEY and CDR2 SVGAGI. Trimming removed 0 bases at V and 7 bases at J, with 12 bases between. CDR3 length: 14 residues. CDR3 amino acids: CASSYSTPNGEAFF. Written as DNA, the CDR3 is TGTGCCAGCAGTTACTCGACTCCAAATGGTGAAGCTTTCTTT.

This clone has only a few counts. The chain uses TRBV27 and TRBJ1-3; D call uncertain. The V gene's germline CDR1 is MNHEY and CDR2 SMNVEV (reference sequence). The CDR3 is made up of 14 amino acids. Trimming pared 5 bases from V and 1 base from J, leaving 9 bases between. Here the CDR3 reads CASSPSRSGNTIYF. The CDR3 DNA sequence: TGTGCCAGCAGTCCCAGCAGGTCTGGAAACACCATATATTTT.

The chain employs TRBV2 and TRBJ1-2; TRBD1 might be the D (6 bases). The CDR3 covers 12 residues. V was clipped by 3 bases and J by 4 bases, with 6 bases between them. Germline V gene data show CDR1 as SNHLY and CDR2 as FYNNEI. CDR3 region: CASSDRGYGYTF. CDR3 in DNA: TGTGCCAGCAGTGACAGGGGCTATGGCTACACCTTC.

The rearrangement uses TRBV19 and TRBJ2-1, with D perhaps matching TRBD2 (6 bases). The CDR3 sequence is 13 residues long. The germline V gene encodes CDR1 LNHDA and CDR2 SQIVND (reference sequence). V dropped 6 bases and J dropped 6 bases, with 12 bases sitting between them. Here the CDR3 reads CASSVGGVNEQFF. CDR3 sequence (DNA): TGTGCCAGTAGCGTCGGGGGAGTCAATGAGCAGTTCTTC.

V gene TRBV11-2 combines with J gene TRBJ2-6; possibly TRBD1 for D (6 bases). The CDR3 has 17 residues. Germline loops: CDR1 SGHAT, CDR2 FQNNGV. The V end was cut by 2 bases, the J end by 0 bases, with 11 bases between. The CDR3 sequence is CASSLSGHSSGANVLTF. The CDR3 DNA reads TGTGCCAGCAGCTTATCGGGACACAGCTCTGGGGCCAACGTCCTGACTTTC.

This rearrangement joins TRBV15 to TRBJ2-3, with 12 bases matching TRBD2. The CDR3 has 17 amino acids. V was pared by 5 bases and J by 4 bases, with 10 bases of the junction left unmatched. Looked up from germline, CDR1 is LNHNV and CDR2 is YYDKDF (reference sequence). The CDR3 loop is CATSRLQTSGRSDTQYF. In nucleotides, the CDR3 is TGTGCCACCAGCCGACTGCAGACTAGCGGGAGATCAGATACGCAGTATTTT.

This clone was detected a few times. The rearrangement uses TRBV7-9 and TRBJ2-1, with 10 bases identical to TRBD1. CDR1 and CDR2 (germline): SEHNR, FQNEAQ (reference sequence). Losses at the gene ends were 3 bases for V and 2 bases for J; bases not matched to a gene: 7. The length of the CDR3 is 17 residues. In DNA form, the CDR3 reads TGTGCCAGCAGCTTCTACGAGGGGACAGGGGCCTACAATGAGCAGTTCTTC. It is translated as CASSFYEGTGAYNEQFF.

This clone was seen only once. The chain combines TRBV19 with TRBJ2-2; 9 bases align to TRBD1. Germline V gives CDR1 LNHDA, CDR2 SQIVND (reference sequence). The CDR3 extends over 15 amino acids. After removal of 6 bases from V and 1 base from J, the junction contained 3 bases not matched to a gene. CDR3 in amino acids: CASSPGQGNTGELFF. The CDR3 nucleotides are TGTGCCAGTAGCCCGGGACAGGGGAACACCGGGGAGCTGTTTTTT. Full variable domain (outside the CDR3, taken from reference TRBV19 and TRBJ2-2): DGGITQSPKYLFRKEGQNVTLSCEQNLNHDAMYWYRQDPGQGLRLIYYSQIVNDFQKGDIAEGYSVSREKKESFPLTVTSAQKNPTAFYLCASSPGQGNTGELFFGEGSRLTVL.

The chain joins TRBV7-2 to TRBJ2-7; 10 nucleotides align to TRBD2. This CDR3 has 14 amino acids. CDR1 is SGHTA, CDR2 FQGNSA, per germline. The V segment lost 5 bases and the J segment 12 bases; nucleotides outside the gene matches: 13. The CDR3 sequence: CASSPLGLARFLYF. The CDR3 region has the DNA TGTGCCAGCAGCCCCCTGGGACTAGCGAGATTTCTGTACTTC.

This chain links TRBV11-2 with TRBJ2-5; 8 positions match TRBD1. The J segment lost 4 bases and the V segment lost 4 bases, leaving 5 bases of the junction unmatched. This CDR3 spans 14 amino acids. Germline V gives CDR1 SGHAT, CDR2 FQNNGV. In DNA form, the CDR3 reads TGTGCCAGCAGCTCAAATACAGGGGGAGAGACCCAGTACTTC. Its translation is CASSSNTGGETQYF.

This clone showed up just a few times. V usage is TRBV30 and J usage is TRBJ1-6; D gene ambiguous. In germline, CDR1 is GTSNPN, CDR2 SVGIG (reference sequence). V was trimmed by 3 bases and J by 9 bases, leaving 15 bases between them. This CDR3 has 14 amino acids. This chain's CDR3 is CAWRGDNLLSPLHF. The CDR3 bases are TGTGCCTGGAGGGGCGACAACCTACTTTCACCCCTCCACTTT. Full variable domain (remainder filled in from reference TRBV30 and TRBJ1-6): SQTIHQWPATLVQPVGSPLSLECTVEGTSNPNLYWYRQAAGRGLQLLFYSVGIGQISSEVPQNLSASRPQDRQFILSSKKLLLSDSGFYLCAWRGDNLLSPLHFGNGTRLTVT.

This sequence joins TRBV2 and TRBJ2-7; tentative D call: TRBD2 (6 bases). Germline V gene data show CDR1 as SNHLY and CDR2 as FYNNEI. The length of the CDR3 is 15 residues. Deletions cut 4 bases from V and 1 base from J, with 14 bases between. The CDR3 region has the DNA TGTGCCAGCAGTGCGTGGGACTTCCGATCCTACGAGCAGTACTTC. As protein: CASSAWDFRSYEQYF.

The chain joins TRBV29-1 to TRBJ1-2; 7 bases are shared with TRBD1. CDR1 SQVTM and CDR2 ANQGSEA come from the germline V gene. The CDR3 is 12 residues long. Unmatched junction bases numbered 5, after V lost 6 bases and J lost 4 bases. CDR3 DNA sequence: TGCAGCGTCGCCGGGGACAGCTATGGCTACACCTTC. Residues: CSVAGDSYGYTF.

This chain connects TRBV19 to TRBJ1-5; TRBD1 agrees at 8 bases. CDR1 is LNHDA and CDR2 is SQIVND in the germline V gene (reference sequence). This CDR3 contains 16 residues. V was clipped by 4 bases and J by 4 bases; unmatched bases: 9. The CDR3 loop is CASSSPDRGGNQPQHF. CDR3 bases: TGTGCCAGTAGTAGTCCTGACAGGGGAGGGAATCAGCCCCAGCATTTT.